Below, 24 T cell receptor beta chains from the same sample are listed, as sequenced in a study of blood T cell repertoires in COVID-19. Here immunoSEQ multiplex PCR was the method, and the copy in TCRdb shows in-frame clones only, minus some. This table has under 250,000 clones, roughly 85% appearing once. The specimen was peripheral blood. Receptor source: a woman in her seventies with active or convalescent COVID-19.

The gene calls are TRBV6-5 and TRBJ1-2; no clear D. This CDR3 region has 15 residues. V was trimmed by 0 bases and J by 4 bases, leaving 12 bases between them. Germline CDR1 MNHEY, CDR2 SVGAGI. The CDR3 DNA reads TGTGCCAGCAGTTACTCCTGGGGAGAGCTCTATGGCTACACCTTC. This gives the protein CASSYSWGELYGYTF.

This clone was seen a handful of times. The chain has TRBV9 and TRBJ2-5, with 9 nucleotides matching TRBD1. Unmatched junction bases numbered 11, after V lost 3 bases and J lost 5 bases. The CDR3 is 16 amino acids. The germline V gene has CDR1 SGDLS and CDR2 YYNGEE. For the CDR3, the DNA is TGTGCCAGCAGCGCCCCCTCGGGACAGGGTTGGGAGACCCAGTACTTC. It specifies CASSAPSGQGWETQYF.

V and J are TRBV6-4 and TRBJ2-1; possible D gene TRBD2, 6 bases. The germline V and J ends were trimmed by 1 base and 4 bases, with 11 bases remaining between them. The CDR3 consists of 15 residues. Looked up from germline, CDR1 is MRHNA and CDR2 is SNTAGT. The CDR3 loop is CASSDWGSGYNEQFF. CDR3 coding DNA: TGTGCCAGCAGTGACTGGGGTAGCGGTTACAATGAGCAGTTCTTC.

CDR3 in amino acids: CASSRGQGADSNEQFF. In DNA, the CDR3 is TGTGCCAGCAGCCGCGGACAGGGGGCAGATTCCAATGAGCAGTTCTTC. This chain joins TRBV5-6 and TRBJ2-1, with 11 bases that match TRBD1. This CDR3 has 16 residues. Trimming at V came to 4 bases and at J to 6 bases, leaving 9 bases not matched to a gene. Germline-derived CDR1 and CDR2 are SGHDT and YYEEEE.

This clone turned up a few times. This chain connects TRBV4-1 to TRBJ2-7; D might be TRBD2 (6 bases). V dropped 1 base and J dropped 4 bases, with 23 bases sitting between them. The CDR3 extends over 18 amino acids. The germline gives CDR1 MGHRA, CDR2 YSYEKL. The CDR3 DNA is TGCGCCAGCAGCCAAGGGACCTCGCTGCGGCGGGGTCGGTACGAGCAGTACTTC. Protein sequence: CASSQGTSLRRGRYEQYF.

The genes are TRBV7-9 and TRBJ2-7; TRBD1 aligns across 9 bases. Per germline, CDR1 SEHNR and CDR2 FQNEAQ (reference sequence). V lost 5 bases, J lost 5 bases, and 10 bases stayed unmatched. This CDR3 contains 15 residues. The CDR3 region is CASSAPRQGDHEQYF. CDR3 coding DNA: TGTGCCAGCAGCGCGCCCCGACAGGGGGACCACGAGCAGTACTTC.

There are a few counts of this clone. The V and J genes are TRBV6-6 and TRBJ2-2, with unresolved D. Germline V gene lookup returns CDR1 MNHNY and CDR2 SVGAGI (reference sequence). The germline V and J ends were trimmed by 2 bases and 7 bases, with 17 bases remaining between them. This CDR3 comprises 16 residues. The CDR3 nucleotides read TGTGCCAGCAGTTACCGGTCCTCCCCGAGTGGCGGGGAGCTGTTTTTT. It yields the protein CASSYRSSPSGGELFF.

This chain uses TRBV5-4 with TRBJ2-2; D is perhaps TRBD1 (6 bases). The germline V gene has CDR1 SGHNT and CDR2 YYREEE (reference sequence). The CDR3 runs to 15 residues. The germline V and J ends were trimmed by 4 bases and 7 bases, with 17 bases remaining between them. CDR3 sequence: CASSDGQSMSGELFF. DNA of the CDR3: TGTGCCAGCAGCGATGGACAGTCGATGAGCGGGGAGCTGTTTTTT.

The count of this clone is one. The V gene is TRBV28, the J gene TRBJ1-4; a possible D gene is TRBD1 (5 bases). Germline V lookup: CDR1 MDHEN, CDR2 SYDVKM. The CDR3 loop spans 15 amino acids. With 4 bases removed from V and 7 bases from J, the gap between germline ends came to 16 bases. The CDR3 DNA is TGTGCCAGCAGTTCCCAGACAGCTTTGGGTGAAAAACTGTTTTTT. Translation: CASSSQTALGEKLFF.

The V and J genes are TRBV7-3 and TRBJ2-3; unclear D gene. V was cut by 3 bases and J by 0 bases, with 7 bases left in between. This CDR3 has 14 residues. CDR1 SGHTA and CDR2 FQGTGA come from the germline V gene. CDR3 sequence (DNA): TGTGCCAGCAGCTTCCGCCTAAGCACAGATACGCAGTATTTT. It specifies CASSFRLSTDTQYF.

For the CDR3, the DNA is TGTGCCTGGAGTAGGGGACAGGGCATCCCTGAAGCTTTCTTT. This sequence encodes CAWSRGQGIPEAFF. The rearrangement joins TRBV30 to TRBJ1-1, with 9 bases fitting TRBD1. V lost 2 bases, J lost 6 bases, and 7 bases stayed unmatched. This CDR3 is built from 14 residues. Germline lookup yields CDR1 GTSNPN and CDR2 SVGIG (reference sequence).

The CDR3 spells CASSQGAGTDTQYF. The CDR3 coding sequence is TGCGCCAGCAGCCAAGGGGCAGGGACAGATACGCAGTATTTT. The genes are TRBV4-3 and TRBJ2-3, with a possible D match to TRBD1 (5 bases). The CDR3 is 14 residues long. Trimming removed 1 base from V and 3 bases from J, with 8 bases in between. From germline, CDR1 is LGHNA and CDR2 YSLEER.

The chain uses TRBV7-8 and TRBJ2-3; 10 positions match TRBD2. There are 15 residues in the CDR3. The germline gives CDR1 SGHVS, CDR2 FQNEAQ. V trimming: 6 bases; J trimming: 0 bases; junction bases outside the gene matches: 3. Here the CDR3 reads CASRLAGSSTDTQYF. CDR3 coding DNA: TGTGCCAGCAGACTAGCGGGGTCTAGCACAGATACGCAGTATTTT.

The J gene is TRBJ1-4, the V gene TRBV7-9; 9 nucleotides agree with TRBD1. V was pared by 5 bases and J by 6 bases, with 7 bases of the junction left unmatched. CDR3 length equals 15 residues. Germline CDR1 SEHNR, CDR2 FQNEAQ (reference sequence). CDR3 amino acids: CASSRGQGHDEKLFF. The DNA of the CDR3 is TGTGCCAGCAGCCGTGGACAGGGGCATGATGAAAAACTGTTTTTT.

This chain uses TRBV2 with TRBJ2-5, with 10 bases that match TRBD2. V dropped 3 bases and J dropped 5; count of bases not matched to a gene: 9. Per germline, CDR1 SNHLY and CDR2 FYNNEI. The CDR3 length is 16 residues. The CDR3 DNA follows: TGTGCCAGCAGTGACTTTAGCGGGGGGACGTGGGAGACCCAGTACTTC. It encodes CASSDFSGGTWETQYF.

The chain is built from TRBV29-1 and TRBJ1-4; D gene uncertain. This CDR3 spans 14 amino acids. V gave up 7 bases and J gave up 0 bases, with 12 bases separating them. CDR1 and CDR2 from the germline V gene are SQVTM and ANQGSEA. CDR3 sequence (DNA): TGCAGCGCAGCCCGCTCGCCAACTAATGAAAAACTGTTTTTT. This sequence encodes CSAARSPTNEKLFF.

This chain joins TRBV11-1 and TRBJ2-3; 8 bases line up with TRBD2. Germline values: CDR1 SGHAT, CDR2 FQDESV (reference sequence). This CDR3 has 16 amino acids. Germline trimming cut 2 bases from V and 2 bases from J; bases unmatched to any gene: 6. CDR3 nucleotide sequence: TGTGCCAGCAGCTTATACCGCGGGGGGCCCACAGATACGCAGTATTTT. This codes for CASSLYRGGPTDTQYF.

The chain employs TRBV4-3 and TRBJ1-4; perhaps TRBD1 as D (6 bases). Per the germline V gene, CDR1 is LGHNA and CDR2 is YSLEER. V lost 2 bases and J lost 0, with 7 bases in between. CDR3 length: 15 amino acids. The CDR3 region is CASSQRQATNEKLFF. The CDR3 DNA is TGCGCCAGCAGCCAACGACAGGCAACTAATGAAAAACTGTTTTTT.

The rearrangement joins TRBV3-1 (or the pseudogene TRBV3-2) to TRBJ2-6, with no clear D. V was clipped by 4 bases and J by 2 bases, with 6 bases between them. The CDR3 sequence is 14 residues long. Germline V CDR1 and CDR2: LGHDT, YNNKEL (reference sequence). The CDR3 DNA follows: TGTGCCAGCAGCCCCTCCGCTGGGGCCAACGTCCTGACTTTC. This codes for CASSPSAGANVLTF.

The chain combines TRBV29-1 with TRBJ2-5, with a weak D call TRBD1 (5 bases). CDR1 is SQVTM and CDR2 is ANQGSEA in the germline V gene. Between the trimmed V and J ends, which lost 4 bases and 6 bases, there was a span of 12 bases. The length of the CDR3 is 12 residues. The CDR3 sequence: CSVVQGGKTQYF. In DNA, the CDR3 is TGCAGCGTTGTTCAGGGTGGGAAGACCCAGTACTTC.

Only a few counts were recorded for this clone. The V and J genes are TRBV4-1 and TRBJ1-5, with a tentative D call TRBD1 (5 bases). The CDR3 sequence is 15 residues long. CDR1 MGHRA and CDR2 YSYEKL come from the germline V gene. Trimming took 4 bases from V and 7 from J, leaving 17 bases between them. The CDR3 is CASSPAQTRGQPQHF. The CDR3, as DNA: TGCGCCAGCAGCCCTGCGCAAACCCGGGGGCAGCCCCAGCATTTT.

This clone appeared once. This chain links TRBV28 with TRBJ2-5; tentative D call: TRBD1 (6 bases). The V end was cut by 7 bases, the J end by 0 bases, with 15 bases between. This CDR3 has 15 residues. Germline values: CDR1 MDHEN, CDR2 SYDVKM. CDR3 DNA sequence: TGTGCCAGCATTGGGGGCAGGGCGTACCAAGAGACCCAGTACTTC. Amino acid sequence: CASIGGRAYQETQYF.

V gene TRBV19 combines with J gene TRBJ2-6, with 11 bases aligning to TRBD1. The trim removed 1 base at V and 2 bases at J, leaving 4 bases unmatched. The CDR3 totals 18 residues. CDR1 and CDR2 from the germline V gene are LNHDA and SQIVND (reference sequence). CDR3 DNA sequence: TGTGCCAGTAGTATAGGGACAGGGGGCGCAGCTGGGGCCAACGTCCTGACTTTC. Its protein is CASSIGTGGAAGANVLTF.

A single count supports this clone. The chain carries TRBV28 and TRBJ1-1, with TRBD1 as a possible D gene (5 bases). CDR1 and CDR2 from the germline V gene are MDHEN and SYDVKM. Trimming pared 8 bases from V and 3 bases from J, leaving 10 bases between. The CDR3 runs 12 residues. The CDR3 protein is CASFNRYTEAFF. Here the CDR3 DNA reads TGTGCCAGCTTCAACAGGTACACTGAAGCTTTCTTT.